The sequence of this TCR beta chain was determined in a study of persistence of HIV-infected CD4 T cells (dated by TCRdb to 2018 to 2021). Regarding the research as a whole: The median time participants had been on suppressive ART was eight to nine years. The study isolated CMV- and HIV-1 Gag-responding CD4+ T cells from ART-treated individuals to examine antigen-driven clonal expansion of HIV-1-infected cells. Cross-participant TCR cluster analysis included about 8 participants for CMV and more than five participants for Gag. Proviral sequencing was used to assess clonality among infected cells, whereas TCRbeta sequencing gauged the clonality of all cells within each sorted population. Peripheral blood samples of up to about 180 mL were taken at multiple time points, with the exception of two participants who underwent leukapheresis at a single time point. Study-wide conclusions, independent of this receptor: Only a small number of individuals took part in the study, and only a limited range of antigens was tested. Bulk TCR analyses could not be limited to the rare CMV-responding cells that actually contained HIV-1 proviruses. Enrichment of degenerate expanded CDR3beta sequences was found in antigen-responding cells, suggesting convergent selection of CD4+ responses to CMV and Gag. TCRbeta richness in CMV- and Gag-responding cells was significantly lower than in anti-CD3/anti-CD28-responding cells; CMV-responding cells had higher oligoclonality than CD3/CD28-stimulated and Gag-responding cells. Within the same sorted populations, TCR oligoclonality correlated with proviral oligoclonality.

In the paper's terms, the treatment or condition label means: suppressive antiretroviral therapy. Lysates of CMV-infected fibroblasts at about 11 ug/mL were used to stimulate the cells. Responding CD4+ T cells were sorted on the basis of upregulation of both CD40 ligand and CD69. Participants were HIV-1-infected adults who started suppressive ART during chronic infection. Plasma HIV-1 RNA had been undetectable (below 50 copies/mL) in participants for at least 4 years. To be included, a participant needed positive CMV serology and a CD4+ T cell count above 400 cells/uL. Before stimulation, PBMCs were isolated using density centrifugation and then depleted of CD8+ T cells. For less than 20 hours, the CD8-depleted PBMCs were stimulated with anti-CD28/CD49d costimulation, a CD40-blocking antibody, and enfuvirtide to prevent new infections. Cell sorting was done on a Beckman Coulter MoFlo Legacy or XDP sorter, and dead cells were excluded with propidium iodide. Genomic DNA was extracted using the QIAamp DNA Mini Kit for samples with more than one million cells and using the Quick-DNA Microprep Kit for all other samples.

Regarding this clone: No antigen is known for it. Base qualities are not provided; no much larger clone lies one nucleotide away.

The immunoSEQ hsTCRB assay version 4 in survey mode was used to sequence TCRbeta repertoires from genomic DNA. For TCRbeta sequencing, genomic DNA was diluted to around 11 ng/uL, with up to 1 ug used per sample. On the study's bioinformatics: TCRbeta data were analyzed in ImmunoSeq Analyzer 3.0, with diversity computed on productive nucleotide rearrangements. The improved Chao index was used to estimate lower-bound TCR diversity, and the Gini coefficient was used to estimate clonality using the Immunarch R package. Nucleotide rearrangements that differed but encoded the same CDR3beta amino acid sequence were counted as separate clonotypes. Differential abundance analysis identified TCRbeta sequences significantly enriched in antigen-responding cells relative to anti-CD3/anti-CD28-activated cells. Using predicted peptide-MHC specificity as the basis, GLIPH2 grouped TCRs into clusters, both for each participant individually and for the merged data sets that combined participants. In its TCRdb copy, this immuneACCESS table keeps in-frame sequences only and misses some clones. Where compared with another copy, unresolved V genes explain less than half of these, and the others have no known cause. The V and J calls and clone size are taken from that table; D and trimming were inferred from the DNA. The sample table contains approximately 7,000 clones; only one count was recorded for 70% to 80% of them. Jointly, the top ten make up 66% of the sample.

V ends up 8 bases short and J 1 base short, with an unmatched junction base count of 14. The CDR3, from cysteine to phenylalanine, totals 17 residues. The CDR3 DNA has 51 bases and is translated from base 1. Based on the germline V gene (reference sequence), the CDR1 and CDR2 sequences are LNHDA and SQIVND. The chain joins TRBV19 to TRBJ2-5; TRBD2 lines up with 9 middle nucleotides. Sample: CD4+ T cells sorted from PBMCs after approximately 19-hour stimulation, taken from a patient who received antiretroviral therapy. This specimen's cell subset or site label, per the study, means: CD40L+CD69+ CD4 T cells responding to CMV lysate. The receptor was isolated from an adult woman with HIV who was CMV-seropositive. The DNA is TGTGCCAGTTCACGGGGCCTTCTAGCGGGAACCCAAGAGACCCAGTACTTC. The translation is CASSRGLLAGTQETQYF.